The 18 T cell receptor beta chains below all came from one sample that was sequenced in a study of T cell repertoires in cytomegalovirus infection. TCRdb recomputed calls from the reads with MiXCR, one row per CDR3 protein. Among fewer than 700,000 distinct CDR3 sequences listed, more than 20% were seen once. Sequenced: CD8+ T cells from PBMCs. Receptors were obtained from a human donor in good health (CMV status not recorded). Some clones in this sample may be carry-over from other donors' samples.

This clonotype has a count of ten or more. The gene calls are TRBV7-9 and TRBJ2-3, with 7 bases lining up with TRBD1. Germline V gives CDR1 SEHNR, CDR2 FQNEAQ (reference sequence). V was clipped by 4 bases and J by 6 bases; unmatched bases: 13. The CDR3 covers 16 residues. The CDR3 coding sequence is TGTGCCAGCAGCTCGACAGGGCCCCCCGCATCGGATACGCAGTATTTT. Translating it yields CASSSTGPPASDTQYF.

This clonotype was found a few times. The chain links TRBV27 to TRBJ1-1; D is unresolved. The CDR3 length is 13 residues. The V and J ends lost 6 bases and 1 base respectively, with 9 bases between them. Per the germline V gene, CDR1 is MNHEY and CDR2 is SMNVEV (reference sequence). In DNA form, the CDR3 reads TGTGCCAGCAGATCGGACGGGAACACTGAAGCTTTCTTT. Its translation is CASRSDGNTEAFF.

About this clonotype: A much bigger clone sits one base away, suggesting this may be a read error. The chain carries TRBV6-2 or TRBV6-3 and TRBJ2-1; D is perhaps TRBD1 (6 bases). The CDR3 is 13 amino acids. Looked up from germline, CDR1 is MNHEY and CDR2 is SVGEGT. Trimming removed 7 bases from V and 6 bases from J, with 13 bases in between. CDR3 residues: CASNPDRPNEQFF. CDR3 in DNA: TGTGCCAGCAACCCTGACAGGCCCAATGAGCAGTTCTTC.

The chain links TRBV15 to TRBJ1-6, with D unresolved. V lost 1 base, J lost 10 bases, and 8 bases lay in between. The germline V gene has CDR1 LNHNV and CDR2 YYDKDF (reference sequence). There are 13 residues in the CDR3. The CDR3 DNA sequence: TGTGCCACCAGCAGAGCAGGATTATCACCCCTCCACTTT. Protein product: CATSRAGLSPLHF.

The V gene is TRBV28, the J gene TRBJ1-5; D might be TRBD1 (5 bases). V shed 6 bases and J shed 3 bases, with 18 bases lying between them. Germline V gives CDR1 MDHEN, CDR2 SYDVKM. The CDR3 consists of 16 residues. The CDR3 DNA sequence: TGTGCCAGCAGCCCAGTCCTTCCAGGGCCCAATCAGCCCCAGCATTTT. It codes for CASSPVLPGPNQPQHF. Full variable domain (missing parts from reference TRBV28 and TRBJ1-5): DVKVTQSSRYLVKRTGEKVFLECVQDMDHENMFWYRQDPGLGLRLIYFSYDVKMKEKGDIPEGYSVSREKKERFSLILESASTNQTSMYLCASSPVLPGPNQPQHFGDGTRLSIL.

This clonotype was counted a few times. The gene calls are TRBV29-1 and TRBJ1-1; 8 bases agree with TRBD1. With 6 bases clipped from V and 1 base from J, the junction kept 1 base outside the gene matches. CDR1 and CDR2 (germline): SQVTM, ANQGSEA. This CDR3 has 12 amino acids. The CDR3 DNA is TGCAGCGTCGGACAGGGGAACACTGAAGCTTTCTTT. Its translation is CSVGQGNTEAFF.

J is TRBJ1-1 and V is TRBV10-3, with D uncertain. Trimming pared 1 base from V and 7 bases from J, leaving 19 bases between. The germline V gene has CDR1 ENHRY and CDR2 SYGVKD. This CDR3 has 16 residues. The DNA for the CDR3 is TGTGCCATCAGTGAGTTGCCGCCTTCGGGATTGGGTGAAGCTTTCTTT. Its protein product is CAISELPPSGLGEAFF.

The rearrangement joins TRBV7-6 to TRBJ2-4; D unclear. Germline CDR1 SGHVS, CDR2 FNYEAQ. This CDR3 is 11 amino acids long. In DNA form, the CDR3 reads TGTGCTACAGATTCCAAAAACATTCAGTACTTC. Translation gives CATDSKNIQYF.

This clonotype was counted only a few times. This may arise from a read error, as a much more abundant clone is one base away. The genes are TRBV6-6 and TRBJ2-3, with D perhaps TRBD2 (5 bases). The CDR3 sequence is 11 residues long. Germline lookup yields CDR1 MNHNY and CDR2 SVGAGI (reference sequence). With 10 bases removed from V and 5 bases from J, the gap between germline ends came to 10 bases. CDR3 in DNA: TGTGCCAACAAAGAGGGAGATACGCAGTATTTT. It specifies CANKEGDTQYF.

Many counts were recorded for this clonotype. The chain uses TRBV19 and TRBJ1-1, with a weak D call TRBD1 (5 bases). V was pared by 6 bases and J by 3 bases, with 17 bases between. Germline CDR1 LNHDA, CDR2 SQIVND (reference sequence). The CDR3 consists of 15 residues. CDR3 residues: CASSTRVERDTEAFF. The DNA for the CDR3 is TGTGCCAGTAGCACCAGGGTCGAAAGGGACACTGAAGCTTTCTTT.

This clonotype has only a few counts. The chain recombines TRBV20-1 with TRBJ2-3; no clear D. Trimming cost V 2 bases and J 1 base, with 10 bases left between them. CDR1 is DFQATT, CDR2 SNEGSKA, per germline (reference sequence). This CDR3 spans 14 amino acids. The CDR3 is CSARSGQGTDTQYF. The CDR3 DNA reads as TGCAGTGCTAGATCTGGGCAGGGCACAGATACGCAGTATTTT.

The V gene is TRBV14, the J gene TRBJ1-2; D perhaps matches TRBD1 (6 bases). This CDR3 has 13 residues. Trimming left V 5 bases short and J 1 base short, with 8 bases between. Germline V gives CDR1 SGHDN, CDR2 FVKESK. DNA of the CDR3: TGTGCCAGCAGCTACAGGGATAACTATGGCTACACCTTC. Translation gives CASSYRDNYGYTF. Full variable domain (outside the CDR3, taken from reference TRBV14 and TRBJ1-2): EAGVTQFPSHSVIEKGQTVTLRCDPISGHDNLYWYRRVMGKEIKFLLHFVKESKQDESGMPNNRFLAERTGGTYSTLKVQPAELEDSGVYFCASSYRDNYGYTFGSGTRLTVV.

The chain couples TRBV7-9 to TRBJ2-7; the match to TRBD1 covers 7 bases. The germline V gene has CDR1 SEHNR and CDR2 FQNEAQ (reference sequence). The J segment lost 1 base and the V segment lost 7 bases, leaving 7 bases of the junction unmatched. The CDR3 length is 14 residues. The CDR3 nucleotides are TGTGCCAGCATAGAAGTACAGGGGTCCTACGAGCAGTACTTC. Encoded protein: CASIEVQGSYEQYF.

This clonotype was detected a few times. V and J are TRBV6-5 and TRBJ1-1; tentative D call: TRBD1 (5 bases). Trimming cost V 0 bases and J 0 bases, with 14 bases left between them. Germline V gene lookup returns CDR1 MNHEY and CDR2 SVGAGI. The CDR3 extends over 17 amino acids. CDR3 region: CASSYSTAGVMNTEAFF. Written as DNA, the CDR3 is TGTGCCAGCAGTTACTCGACGGCGGGGGTGATGAACACTGAAGCTTTCTTT.

This clonotype was recorded a few times. The chain has TRBV20-1 and TRBJ1-2; 7 positions match TRBD1. The CDR3 is made up of 15 amino acids. V gave up 0 bases and J gave up 2 bases; unmatched junction bases: 6. Germline V lookup: CDR1 DFQATT, CDR2 SNEGSKA (reference sequence). This CDR3 reads CSARDPGQINYGYTF. The CDR3 nucleotides are TGCAGTGCTAGAGATCCGGGACAGATAAACTATGGCTACACCTTC.

This clonotype was counted ten times or more. The chain carries TRBV7-9 and TRBJ1-1; no reliable D call. The CDR3 has 14 residues. Between the trimmed V and J ends, which lost 5 bases and 8 bases, there was a span of 18 bases. Per germline, CDR1 SEHNR and CDR2 FQNEAQ (reference sequence). The CDR3 DNA reads TGTGCCAGCAGCCACATCGGGAGCGATAGAGAAGCTTTCTTT. This sequence encodes CASSHIGSDREAFF.

In its sample, this clonotype was seen many times. V usage is TRBV6-4 and J usage is TRBJ2-1; 14 bases agree with TRBD2. Germline V lookup: CDR1 MRHNA, CDR2 SNTAGT. The CDR3 has 16 amino acids. V dropped 0 bases and J dropped 6; count of bases not matched to a gene: 1. CDR3 amino acids: CASSDSTSGGANEQFF. The CDR3 DNA reads TGTGCCAGCAGTGACTCGACTAGCGGGGGGGCCAATGAGCAGTTCTTC.

The chain recombines TRBV13 with TRBJ2-5; D perhaps matches TRBD1 (6 bases). CDR3 length: 15 amino acids. Deletions cut 6 bases from V and 1 base from J, with 15 bases between. Germline CDR1 and CDR2: PRHDT and FYEKMQ (reference sequence). CDR3 loop: CASSQVGQLQETQYF. CDR3 coding DNA: TGTGCCAGCAGTCAAGTCGGACAGCTCCAAGAGACCCAGTACTTC.